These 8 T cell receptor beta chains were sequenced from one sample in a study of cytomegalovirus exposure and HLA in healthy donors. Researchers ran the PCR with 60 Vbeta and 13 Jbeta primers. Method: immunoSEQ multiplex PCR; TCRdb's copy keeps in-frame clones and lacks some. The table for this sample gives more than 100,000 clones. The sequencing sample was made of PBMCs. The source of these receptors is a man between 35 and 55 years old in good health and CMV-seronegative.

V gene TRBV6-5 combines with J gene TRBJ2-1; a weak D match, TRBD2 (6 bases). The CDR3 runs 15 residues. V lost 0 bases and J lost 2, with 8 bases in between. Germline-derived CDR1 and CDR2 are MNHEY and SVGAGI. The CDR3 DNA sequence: TGTGCCAGCAGTTACTCTACGGGGGCCTACAATGAGCAGTTCTTC. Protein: CASSYSTGAYNEQFF.

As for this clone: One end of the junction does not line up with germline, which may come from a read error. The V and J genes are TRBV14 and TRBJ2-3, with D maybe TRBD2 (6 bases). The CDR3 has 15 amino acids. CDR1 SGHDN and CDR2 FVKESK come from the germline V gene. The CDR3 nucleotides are TGTGCCAGCACCCAAACCGGGGGAGCCACAGATACGCAGTATTTT. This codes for CASTQTGGATDTQYF.

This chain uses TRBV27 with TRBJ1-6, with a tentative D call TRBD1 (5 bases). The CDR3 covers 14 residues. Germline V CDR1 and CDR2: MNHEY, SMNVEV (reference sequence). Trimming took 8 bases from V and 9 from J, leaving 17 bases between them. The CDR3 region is CASSMGQGTSPLHF. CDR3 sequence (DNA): TGTGCCAGCTCAATGGGGCAGGGAACTTCACCCCTCCACTTT.

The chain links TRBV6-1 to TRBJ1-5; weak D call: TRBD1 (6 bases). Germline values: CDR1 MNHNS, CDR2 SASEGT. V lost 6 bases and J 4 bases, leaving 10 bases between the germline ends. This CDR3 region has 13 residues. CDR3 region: CASRITGNQPQHF. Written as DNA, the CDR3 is TGTGCCAGCAGGATTACAGGGAATCAGCCCCAGCATTTT.

The CDR3 DNA sequence: TGTGCCTGGAGTGTAATGGGACAGCTCACCGGGGAGCTGTTTTTT. This sequence encodes CAWSVMGQLTGELFF. This sequence joins TRBV30 and TRBJ2-2, with 7 bases lining up with TRBD1. The germline gives CDR1 GTSNPN, CDR2 SVGIG (reference sequence). The ends lost 0 bases at V and 4 bases at J; junction bases unmatched: 5. The CDR3 spans 15 residues.

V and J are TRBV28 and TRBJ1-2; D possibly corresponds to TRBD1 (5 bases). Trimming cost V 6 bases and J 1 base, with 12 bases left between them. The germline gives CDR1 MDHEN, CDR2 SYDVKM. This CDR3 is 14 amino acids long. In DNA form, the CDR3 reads TGTGCCAGCAGGGAACAGGTTTTTAACTATGGCTACACCTTC. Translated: CASREQVFNYGYTF.

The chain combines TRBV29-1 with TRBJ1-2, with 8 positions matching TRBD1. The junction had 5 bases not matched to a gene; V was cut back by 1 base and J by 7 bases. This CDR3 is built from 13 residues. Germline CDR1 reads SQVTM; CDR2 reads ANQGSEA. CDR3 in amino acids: CSVEAGQGSGYTF. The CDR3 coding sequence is TGCAGCGTTGAAGCCGGACAGGGCAGTGGCTACACCTTC. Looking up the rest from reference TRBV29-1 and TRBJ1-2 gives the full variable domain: SAVISQKPSRDICQRGTSLTIQCQVDSQVTMMFWYRQQPGQSLTLIATANQGSEATYESGFVIDKFPISRPNLTFSTLTVSNMSPEDSSIYLCSVEAGQGSGYTFGSGTRLTVV.

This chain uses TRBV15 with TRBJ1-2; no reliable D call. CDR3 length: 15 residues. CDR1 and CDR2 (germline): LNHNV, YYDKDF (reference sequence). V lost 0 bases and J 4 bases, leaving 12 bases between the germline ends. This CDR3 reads CATSRDHGYGYGYTF. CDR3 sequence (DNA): TGTGCCACCAGCAGAGATCACGGGTACGGCTATGGCTACACCTTC.